This is a list of T cell receptor beta chains from one sample in a study of T cell changes during pregnancy in multiple sclerosis. Method: immunoSEQ multiplex PCR; TCRdb's copy keeps in-frame clones and lacks some. The sample consists of 74,000 or so clones, around nine tenths of them appearing once. The starting material was CD4+ T cells from peripheral blood mononuclear cells, obtained before pregnancy. The receptors stem from a female donor with multiple sclerosis, enrolled in a pregnancy study. The CDR3 runs from the conserved cysteine through the conserved F or W. The D gene is left open where the match is weak. Only part of the rows carry a size: once, few, many, or a class if the clone is expanded.

D gene | J gene | V gene | clone size | CDR3 protein | CDR3 DNA
NA | TRBJ1-1 | TRBV5-5 | NA | CASSLRGKDTEAFF | TGTGCCAGCAGCTTGAGGGGGAAGGACACTGAAGCTTTCTTT
TRBD1 | TRBJ2-7 | TRBV7-2 | NA | CASSLGDRGPYEQYF | TGTGCCAGCAGCTTAGGGGACAGGGGGCCTTACGAGCAGTACTTC
NA | TRBJ2-4 | TRBV2 | NA | CASTTGILNIQYF | TGTGCCAGCACTACCGGGATCCTAAACATTCAGTACTTC
NA | TRBJ1-2 | TRBV10-3 | NA | CAISDQGPYTF | TGTGCCATCAGTGATCAGGGGCCCTACACCTTC
NA | TRBJ2-5 | TRBV28 | NA | CASSLRGETQYF | TGTGCCAGCAGTTTAAGGGGGGAGACCCAGTACTTC
NA | TRBJ1-2 | TRBV28 | NA | CATQGYGYTF | TGTGCCACCCAGGGGTATGGCTACACCTTC
TRBD1 | TRBJ2-2 | TRBV6-1 | NA | CASTRTGGAGELFF | TGTGCCAGCACCAGGACAGGGGGGGCCGGGGAGCTGTTTTTT
NA | TRBJ2-7 | TRBV19 | NA | CASSIFKGDEQYF | TGTGCCAGTAGTATTTTCAAGGGGGACGAGCAGTACTTC
NA | TRBJ2-2 | TRBV5-1 | NA | CASSEGPPGELFF | TGCGCCAGCAGCGAGGGCCCCCCGGGGGAGCTGTTTTTT
NA | TRBJ2-7 | TRBV5-1 | NA | CASSLEATYEQYF | TGCGCCAGCAGCTTGGAGGCGACTTACGAGCAGTACTTC
NA | TRBJ2-7 | TRBV19 | NA | CASSIGTLGVGVPYEQYF | TGTGCCAGTAGTATTGGGACTTTAGGTGTAGGAGTTCCCTACGAGCAGTACTTC
TRBD2 | TRBJ2-6 | TRBV7-9 | NA | CARNAGEAGANVLTF | TGTGCCAGGAACGCGGGGGAAGCTGGGGCCAACGTCCTGACTTTC
NA | TRBJ2-3 | TRBV6-5 | NA | CASSPSYFSTDTQYF | TGTGCCAGCAGCCCCTCTTACTTTAGCACAGATACGCAGTATTTT
NA | TRBJ2-7 | TRBV6-5 | NA | CASSLGQSYEQYF | TGTGCCAGCAGCCTCGGACAGAGCTACGAGCAGTACTTC
TRBD1 | TRBJ1-2 | TRBV28 | NA | CASSGTGSNYGYTF | TGTGCCAGCAGCGGGACAGGGAGTAACTATGGCTACACCTTC
NA | TRBJ1-4 | TRBV6-5 | NA | CASSLGTGREKLFF | TGTGCCAGCAGTCTAGGAACAGGGCGGGAAAAACTGTTTTTT
NA | TRBJ1-2 | TRBV28 | NA | CASSLTDYGYTF | TGTGCCAGCAGTTTGACAGACTATGGCTACACCTTC
NA | TRBJ2-1 | TRBV30 | NA | CAWSVQAGRSGEQFF | TGTGCCTGGAGTGTACAGGCAGGTCGGTCCGGTGAGCAGTTCTTC
TRBD2 | TRBJ2-3 | TRBV9 | NA | CASSPRASGSTDTQYF | TGTGCCAGCAGCCCCCGAGCTAGCGGGAGCACAGATACGCAGTATTTT
NA | TRBJ1-6 | TRBV4-1 | once | CASTPPGQGISPLHF | TGCGCCAGCACCCCCCCCGGGCAGGGGATCTCACCCCTCCACTTT
NA | TRBJ2-7 | TRBV7-9 | NA | CASSLDGVSHEQYF | TGTGCCAGCAGCCTAGACGGGGTTTCGCACGAGCAGTACTTC
TRBD1 | TRBJ2-2 | TRBV19 | once | CASSARQGHSGELFF | TGTGCCAGTAGTGCGAGACAGGGTCATTCTGGGGAGCTGTTTTTT
NA | TRBJ1-4 | TRBV30 | NA | CAWSVGMGHEKLFF | TGTGCCTGGAGTGTAGGGATGGGGCATGAAAAACTGTTTTTT
TRBD2 | TRBJ2-3 | TRBV29-1 | NA | CSLTSGPDSTDTQYF | TGCAGCCTGACTAGCGGGCCAGATAGCACAGATACGCAGTATTTT
TRBD2 | TRBJ2-5 | TRBV7-9 | once | CASSLPSGGTETQYF | TGTGCCAGCAGCTTACCTAGCGGGGGGACGGAGACCCAGTACTTC
TRBD2 | TRBJ2-1 | TRBV11-1 | NA | CASRSTSGGPNSYNEQFF | TGTGCCAGCAGATCAACTAGCGGGGGGCCGAATTCCTACAATGAGCAGTTCTTC
NA | TRBJ1-5 | TRBV6-6 | NA | CASSYSTGRKQPQHF | TGTGCCAGCAGTTACTCCACAGGGCGGAAACAGCCCCAGCATTTT
TRBD1 | TRBJ1-4 | TRBV29-1 | NA | CSVARGQGNEKLFF | TGCAGCGTTGCTAGAGGACAGGGTAATGAAAAACTGTTTTTT
NA | TRBJ2-5 | TRBV5-1 | NA | CASSSPGSGEETQYF | TGCGCCAGCAGCTCGCCTGGCTCCGGGGAAGAGACCCAGTACTTC
NA | TRBJ1-1 | TRBV18 | NA | CASSLKPNTEAFF | TGTGCCAGCTCCCTTAAGCCGAACACTGAAGCTTTCTTT
NA | TRBJ2-6 | TRBV2 | NA | CASSETARYRTVSGANVLTF | TGTGCCAGCAGTGAAACAGCCAGATACAGGACCGTCTCTGGGGCCAACGTCCTGACTTTC
NA | TRBJ2-7 | TRBV6-5 | NA | CASSGSGVRDEQYF | TGTGCCAGCAGTGGGTCCGGAGTGAGGGACGAGCAGTACTTC
NA | TRBJ1-1 | TRBV30 | few | CAWLKGEAFF | TGTGCCTGGTTGAAGGGGGAAGCTTTCTTT
NA | TRBJ1-5 | TRBV5-6 | NA | CASSLQGNNQPQHF | TGTGCCAGCAGTTTACAGGGCAACAATCAGCCCCAGCATTTT
TRBD1 | TRBJ1-3 | TRBV28 | NA | CASWGTGGPSGNTIYF | TGTGCCAGCTGGGGAACAGGGGGCCCCTCTGGAAACACCATATATTTT
TRBD1 | TRBJ1-2 | TRBV19 | NA | CASSRDRENYGYTF | TGTGCCAGTAGCCGGGACAGGGAAAACTATGGCTACACCTTC
TRBD1 | TRBJ2-7 | TRBV11-2 | NA | CASSSAPDRVEQYF | TGTGCCAGCAGCTCCGCCCCGGACAGGGTCGAGCAGTACTTC
TRBD1 | TRBJ1-1 | TRBV11-3 | NA | CASSSGQGGDTEAFF | TGTGCCAGCAGCTCCGGACAGGGTGGTGACACTGAAGCTTTCTTT
NA | TRBJ2-7 | TRBV6-1 | NA | CASSELRRDSYEQYF | TGTGCCAGCAGTGAACTCCGACGGGACTCCTACGAGCAGTACTTC
TRBD1 | TRBJ1-5 | TRBV2 | once | CASSATGGFNQPQHF | TGTGCCAGCAGTGCTACAGGGGGGTTTAATCAGCCCCAGCATTTT
TRBD1 | TRBJ2-2 | TRBV29-1 | NA | CSAGQGAWTGELFF | TGCAGCGCCGGACAGGGGGCTTGGACCGGGGAGCTGTTTTTT
NA | TRBJ2-1 | TRBV28 | NA | CASSLRYNEQFF | TGTGCCAGCAGTCTACGCTACAATGAGCAGTTCTTC
TRBD1 | TRBJ1-2 | TRBV7-9 | NA | CASSLVRPTGAGGYTF | TGTGCCAGCAGCTTAGTAAGACCTACAGGGGCCGGTGGCTACACCTTC
NA | TRBJ1-1 | TRBV30 | NA | CAWSVRQIFTMNTEAFF | TGTGCCTGGAGTGTACGACAGATCTTCACTATGAACACTGAAGCTTTCTTT
NA | TRBJ1-3 | TRBV30 | NA | CAGGAQSGNTIYF | TGTGCCGGGGGGGCCCAATCTGGAAACACCATATATTTT
TRBD1 | TRBJ2-4 | TRBV14 | few | CASSPGTGGFIQYF | TGTGCCAGCAGCCCCGGGACAGGGGGCTTCATTCAGTACTTC
TRBD2 | TRBJ2-3 | TRBV4-2 | NA | CASSQGSGNTDTQYF | TGTGCCAGCAGCCAAGGTAGCGGGAACACAGATACGCAGTATTTT
TRBD2 | TRBJ2-3 | TRBV28 | NA | CASSLGLAASTDTQYF | TGTGCCAGCAGCCTTGGACTAGCGGCTAGCACAGATACGCAGTATTTT
NA | TRBJ2-1 | TRBV6-1 | NA | CASSPGQFF | TGTGCCAGCAGTCCCGGGCAGTTCTTC
TRBD1 | TRBJ2-1 | TRBV27 | NA | CASSSGDRATILSYNEQFF | TGTGCCAGCAGTTCCGGGGACAGGGCAACAATTTTATCATACAATGAGCAGTTCTTC
NA | TRBJ1-6 | TRBV18 | NA | CASSSRQPDNSPLHF | TGTGCCAGCTCAAGCCGACAGCCAGATAATTCACCCCTCCACTTT
TRBD1 | TRBJ1-5 | TRBV28 | NA | CASSLIQGSNQPQHF | TGTGCCAGCAGTTTAATACAGGGGAGCAATCAGCCCCAGCATTTT